The 9 T cell receptor beta chains reported below all come from one sample, sequenced in a study of shared clonotypes between healthy human individuals (dated by TCRdb to 2018 to 2020). Libraries came from the immunoSEQ multiplex PCR assay. Held by TCRdb, this immuneACCESS table contains in-frame sequences only and omits some clones. Under half of the omission traces to an unresolved V gene where checked; the cause of the rest is unknown. The sample table contains roughly 2,000,000 clones; only one count was recorded for about 95% of them. The ten largest clones add up to 0.9% to 1.5% of the sample. For the CD8 naive samples, CD45RO-negative cells were positively selected for CCR7, yielding a CD45RA+CCR7+ population from which TemRA cells were excluded. The material sequenced was naive CD8+ T cells sorted from blood. Explained via the paper, the cell subset or site label denotes: CD45RA+CCR7+. The receptor set was obtained from a young man in good health.

The rearrangement joins TRBV7-2 to TRBJ2-7; D uncertain. There are 10 residues in the CDR3. Trimming took off 5 bases at V and 3 bases at J, with 2 bases between the two ends. Germline CDR1 and CDR2: SGHTA and FQGNSA. CDR3: CASSLYEQYF. CDR3 bases: TGTGCCAGCAGCCTCTACGAGCAGTACTTC.

The chain recombines TRBV19 with TRBJ1-2; 7 nucleotides line up with TRBD1. The V gene's germline CDR1 is LNHDA and CDR2 SQIVND (reference sequence). J lost 6 bases, V lost 2 bases, and 6 bases had no gene match. This CDR3 has 14 residues. CDR3 sequence (DNA): TGTGCCAGTAGTATATCCCGGGACAGTCATGGCTACACCTTC. Translated: CASSISRDSHGYTF.

The rearrangement uses TRBV29-1 and TRBJ1-1; perhaps TRBD1 as D (6 bases). The CDR3 covers 13 residues. In germline, CDR1 is SQVTM, CDR2 ANQGSEA. Between the trimmed V and J ends, which lost 7 bases and 0 bases, there was a span of 12 bases. This CDR3 is CSAQQGMNTEAFF. For the CDR3, the DNA is TGCAGCGCCCAACAGGGAATGAACACTGAAGCTTTCTTT.

The chain couples TRBV7-9 to TRBJ2-2; D gene ambiguous. Germline CDR1 SEHNR, CDR2 FQNEAQ (reference sequence). V lost 4 bases, J lost 0 bases, and 12 bases lay in between. The CDR3 has 16 residues. CDR3 region: CASSSRVGSNTGELFF. The CDR3 region has the DNA TGTGCCAGCAGCTCGCGAGTGGGATCGAACACCGGGGAGCTGTTTTTT. Full variable domain (remainder filled in from reference TRBV7-9 and TRBJ2-2): DTGVSQNPRHKITKRGQNVTFRCDPISEHNRLYWYRQTLGQGPEFLTYFQNEAQLEKSRLLSDRFSAERPKGSFSTLEIQRTEQGDSAMYLCASSSRVGSNTGELFFGEGSRLTVL.

This chain joins TRBV5-4 and TRBJ2-3, with D possibly being TRBD1 (5 bases). The CDR3 is 14 residues long. Per germline, CDR1 SGHNT and CDR2 YYREEE (reference sequence). V lost 1 base, J lost 1 base, and 7 bases lay in between. The CDR3 loop reads CASSLPTGTDTQYF. In nucleotides, the CDR3 is TGTGCCAGCAGCTTGCCGACAGGCACAGATACGCAGTATTTT.

The rearrangement joins TRBV2 to TRBJ2-7; tentative D call: TRBD2 (7 bases). The V and J ends lost 4 bases and 1 base respectively, with 11 bases between them. The CDR3 loop spans 14 amino acids. Germline-derived CDR1 and CDR2 are SNHLY and FYNNEI. For the CDR3, the DNA is TGTGCCAGCAGTGGGGGGGGCGAATCCTACGAGCAGTACTTC. Translating it yields CASSGGGESYEQYF.

This rearrangement joins TRBV28 to TRBJ1-1; TRBD1 might be the D (5 bases). The CDR3 is 12 amino acids. CDR1 and CDR2 from the germline V gene are MDHEN and SYDVKM. V lost 6 bases to trimming and J lost 12 bases, with 17 bases between them. The CDR3 DNA reads TGTGCCAGCAGGAGGGGTGGAGTGGCAACTTTCTTT. Amino acids: CASRRGGVATFF. The full variable domain, with the rest looked up from reference TRBV28 and TRBJ1-1, is DVKVTQSSRYLVKRTGEKVFLECVQDMDHENMFWYRQDPGLGLRLIYFSYDVKMKEKGDIPEGYSVSREKKERFSLILESASTNQTSMYLCASRRGGVATFFGQGTRLTVV.

This chain links TRBV4-3 with TRBJ2-1, with a weak D call TRBD2 (6 bases). The V end was cut by 3 bases, the J end by 0 bases, with 12 bases between. Germline V lookup: CDR1 LGHNA, CDR2 YSLEER. The CDR3 length is 16 residues. In DNA form, the CDR3 reads TGCGCCAGCAGCCACCTCCGGGAGAGCTCCTACAATGAGCAGTTCTTC. This translates into CASSHLRESSYNEQFF.

This chain uses TRBV10-2 with TRBJ1-6, with D tentatively TRBD1 (5 bases). The CDR3 contains 14 residues. CDR1 and CDR2 from the germline V gene are WSHSY and SAAADI. Trimming shortened V by 3 bases and J by 8 bases, and 11 bases separated the two germline ends. The CDR3 nucleotides read TGCGCCAGCAGTGATGGGGGATCAGATTCACCCCTCCACTTT. This codes for CASSDGGSDSPLHF.